Listed here are 18 T cell receptor beta chains from one sample, sequenced in a study of cytomegalovirus exposure and HLA in healthy donors (dated by TCRdb to about 2017). The method was the immunoSEQ multiplex PCR assay. For the multiplex PCR, a mixture combining 60 forward primers for TCR Vbeta segments and 13 reverse primers for TCR Jbeta segments was used. TCRdb took over this immuneACCESS table, retaining in-frame rearrangements with V and J assigned. Such tables are incomplete; in checked studies, under half of the missing clones stem from an unresolved V gene, and the remainder is unexplained. Here the sample has fewer than 200,000 clones; around 90% occur a single time. The top ten clonotypes cover roughly 0.98% of the sample. The sequenced sample consisted of PBMCs. The receptors here all came from a boy under 10 years old in good health and CMV-seronegative.

This clone was seen only a few times. This chain joins TRBV10-3 and TRBJ1-5; no firm D call. Trimming pared 8 bases from V and 1 base from J, leaving 3 bases between. The germline gives CDR1 ENHRY, CDR2 SYGVKD. The CDR3 totals 11 residues. CDR3 sequence reads: CAISSNQPQHF. Written as DNA, the CDR3 is TGTGCCATCTCGAGCAATCAGCCCCAGCATTTT.

The V and J genes are TRBV9 and TRBJ2-5, with TRBD1 as a possible D gene (6 bases). This CDR3 contains 14 residues. V dropped 8 bases and J dropped 4 bases, with 18 bases sitting between them. Germline values: CDR1 SGDLS, CDR2 YYNGEE. The CDR3 protein is CASSNRAGVETQYF. The CDR3, as DNA: TGTGCCAGTTCAAATCGGGCAGGGGTAGAGACCCAGTACTTC.

The genes are TRBV4-2 and TRBJ1-2; D gene uncertain. The CDR3 is made up of 17 amino acids. The germline V gene encodes CDR1 LGHNA and CDR2 YNFKEQ. Trimming took off 0 bases at V and 3 bases at J, with 17 bases between the two ends. In DNA, the CDR3 is TGTGCCAGCAGCCAAGATCAGTCCCCAGGCAGCCACTATGGCTACACCTTC. Protein sequence: CASSQDQSPGSHYGYTF.

This clone was observed a few times. The chain carries TRBV5-6 and TRBJ1-4, with D uncertain. The CDR3 length is 16 residues. The V end lost 0 bases, the J end lost 0 bases, and 9 bases lay between the germline ends. In germline, CDR1 is SGHDT, CDR2 YYEEEE. The CDR3 sequence is CASSLASIATNEKLFF. The DNA for the CDR3 is TGTGCCAGCAGCTTGGCTAGTATTGCAACTAATGAAAAACTGTTTTTT. Full variable domain (remainder filled in from reference TRBV5-6 and TRBJ1-4): DAGVTQSPTHLIKTRGQQVTLRCSPKSGHDTVSWYQQALGQGPQFIFQYYEEEERQRGNFPDRFSGHQFPNYSSELNVNALLLGDSALYLCASSLASIATNEKLFFGSGTQLSVL.

This clone has a handful of counts. This chain joins TRBV6-1 and TRBJ2-6; D not certain. Germline lookup yields CDR1 MNHNS and CDR2 SASEGT. Trimming cost V 8 bases and J 2 bases, with 7 bases left between them. The CDR3 is 13 amino acids. For the CDR3, the DNA is TGTGCCAGCGTTGCGCCTGGGGCCAACGTCCTGACTTTC. Translating gives CASVAPGANVLTF.

This clone was observed a handful of times. The chain couples TRBV6-5 to TRBJ1-1; TRBD1 might be the D (5 bases). The V gene's germline CDR1 is MNHEY and CDR2 SVGAGI. Trimming stripped 6 bases from V and 1 base from J, with 9 bases between. The CDR3 runs 13 residues. The CDR3 sequence: CASRRTGNTEAFF. For the CDR3, the DNA is TGTGCCAGCAGGCGTACAGGGAACACTGAAGCTTTCTTT.

The CDR3 coding sequence is TGCGCCAGCAGCCCAGCGGGGGGCACTGAAGCTTTCTTT. Translation gives CASSPAGGTEAFF. This chain uses TRBV4-1 with TRBJ1-1; D possibly corresponds to TRBD1 (5 bases). The CDR3 sequence is 13 residues long. V lost 4 bases and J lost 4, with 10 bases in between. CDR1 is MGHRA and CDR2 is YSYEKL in the germline V gene.

This chain uses TRBV2 with TRBJ2-5, with D tentatively TRBD1 (6 bases). The germline V gene encodes CDR1 SNHLY and CDR2 FYNNEI. V was trimmed by 5 bases and J by 2 bases, leaving 9 bases between them. The CDR3 runs to 13 residues. The CDR3, as DNA: TGTGCCAGCAGTTTGGACAGTCAAGAGACCCAGTACTTC. Translation: CASSLDSQETQYF.

The V and J genes are TRBV4-1 and TRBJ1-5; D is uncertain. Germline V gene sequence: CDR1 MGHRA, CDR2 YSYEKL. The CDR3 is made up of 17 amino acids. V was shortened by 0 bases and J by 7 bases, with 19 bases between the two germline ends. The chain's CDR3 is CASSQEPPRAGAQPQHF. In nucleotides, the CDR3 is TGCGCCAGCAGCCAAGAACCCCCCCGGGCGGGAGCGCAGCCCCAGCATTTT.

This chain links TRBV28 with TRBJ2-1; 12 positions agree with TRBD1. This CDR3 contains 19 residues. Looked up from germline, CDR1 is MDHEN and CDR2 is SYDVKM. Trimming took 2 bases from V and 5 from J; bases not matched to a gene: 13. The CDR3 DNA sequence: TGTGCCAGCAGTTTAGCAGGGACAGGGGGCCCCATAGGCCACAATGAGCAGTTCTTC. Translation gives CASSLAGTGGPIGHNEQFF. Variable domain in full (rest from reference TRBV28 and TRBJ2-1): DVKVTQSSRYLVKRTGEKVFLECVQDMDHENMFWYRQDPGLGLRLIYFSYDVKMKEKGDIPEGYSVSREKKERFSLILESASTNQTSMYLCASSLAGTGGPIGHNEQFFGPGTRLTVL.

The chain recombines TRBV7-3 with TRBJ2-5; weak D call: TRBD2 (6 bases). This CDR3 is 13 amino acids long. Germline V gene data show CDR1 as SGHTA and CDR2 as FQGTGA. Trimming removed 4 bases from V and 5 bases from J, with 11 bases in between. As DNA, the CDR3 is TGTGCCAGCAGCTCGGGGGTAGGGGAGACCCAGTACTTC. Protein product: CASSSGVGETQYF.

This sequence joins TRBV4-2 and TRBJ2-3; 7 bases are shared with TRBD2. V was clipped by 5 bases and J by 5 bases; unmatched bases: 13. From germline, CDR1 is LGHNA and CDR2 YNFKEQ. There are 16 residues in the CDR3. CDR3 bases: TGTGCCAGCAGCTCTGACGGGGCGGGAGTTATAGATACGCAGTATTTT. Encoded protein: CASSSDGAGVIDTQYF.

The CDR3 here is CASSIDRRTGGSQPQHF. The CDR3 coding sequence is TGTGCCAGTAGTATAGATCGGAGGACAGGGGGTTCTCAGCCCCAGCATTTT. This chain uses TRBV19 with TRBJ1-5; 10 bases map to TRBD1. V was pared by 0 bases and J by 6 bases, with 8 bases of the junction left unmatched. CDR3 length: 17 amino acids. The germline V gene encodes CDR1 LNHDA and CDR2 SQIVND (reference sequence). Looking up the rest from reference TRBV19 and TRBJ1-5 gives the full variable domain: DGGITQSPKYLFRKEGQNVTLSCEQNLNHDAMYWYRQDPGQGLRLIYYSQIVNDFQKGDIAEGYSVSREKKESFPLTVTSAQKNPTAFYLCASSIDRRTGGSQPQHFGDGTRLSIL.

V gene TRBV7-9 combines with J gene TRBJ1-1; D is perhaps TRBD1 (6 bases). The CDR3 runs 15 residues. V lost 5 bases to trimming and J lost 1 base, with 14 bases between them. Germline loops: CDR1 SEHNR, CDR2 FQNEAQ (reference sequence). CDR3 protein: CASSQTTGPNTEAFF. The CDR3 DNA follows: TGTGCCAGCAGCCAGACGACAGGCCCGAACACTGAAGCTTTCTTT.

The chain has TRBV7-2 and TRBJ2-1; D is perhaps TRBD2 (6 bases). Trimming took off 3 bases at V and 1 base at J, with 10 bases between the two ends. CDR1 and CDR2 (germline): SGHTA, FQGNSA. The CDR3 contains 15 residues. CDR3 sequence (DNA): TGTGCCAGCAGCTTTAAAGCGGGTTCCTACAATGAGCAGTTCTTC. Residues: CASSFKAGSYNEQFF. Full variable domain (missing parts from reference TRBV7-2 and TRBJ2-1): GAGVSQSPSNKVTEKGKDVELRCDPISGHTALYWYRQSLGQGLEFLIYFQGNSAPDKSGLPSDRFSAERTGGSVSTLTIQRTQQEDSAVYLCASSFKAGSYNEQFFGPGTRLTVL.

This chain connects TRBV5-4 to TRBJ2-5; 7 bases map to TRBD2. This CDR3 contains 17 residues. The germline gives CDR1 SGHNT, CDR2 YYREEE (reference sequence). The V and J ends lost 2 bases and 5 bases, in that order; junction bases with no gene match: 15. CDR3 nucleotides: TGTGCCAGCAGCTTAGTGGGGGAGGGCCTACGTGGGGAGACCCAGTACTTC. Translated: CASSLVGEGLRGETQYF.

The rearrangement uses TRBV19 and TRBJ1-2; 7 bases are shared with TRBD1. The CDR3 has 18 amino acids. V shed 3 bases, J shed 0 bases, and the junction held 13 bases outside the gene matches. Germline CDR1 and CDR2: LNHDA and SQIVND (reference sequence). CDR3 loop: CASSMRFGGDRPNYGYTF. The CDR3 DNA reads as TGTGCCAGTAGTATGAGGTTTGGTGGGGACAGACCTAACTATGGCTACACCTTC. The variable domain in full, completed from reference TRBV19 and TRBJ1-2, reads DGGITQSPKYLFRKEGQNVTLSCEQNLNHDAMYWYRQDPGQGLRLIYYSQIVNDFQKGDIAEGYSVSREKKESFPLTVTSAQKNPTAFYLCASSMRFGGDRPNYGYTFGSGTRLTVV.

The chain carries TRBV25-1 and TRBJ1-1; D call uncertain. The CDR3 loop spans 12 amino acids. Germline loops: CDR1 MGHDK, CDR2 SYGVNS. Trimming took 3 bases from V and 4 from J, leaving 6 bases between them. CDR3 sequence (DNA): TGTGCCAGCAGTGACTGGAGCACTGAAGCTTTCTTT. Protein product: CASSDWSTEAFF.